This TCR beta chain derives from a study of blood T cells in healthy people across ages. Study results and caveats: Because sorting was not performed, PBMCs prevented conclusive naive versus antigen-experienced comparison.

On this clonotype: What it recognizes is unknown. A much larger clone differs by one base, so this may be a read error.

The authors ran a second PCR of about 6 to 11 cycles using a sample-barcoded 5' primer and a J-beta primer mix. TCRdb redid the calling of the 5' RACE reads with MiXCR, one entry per CDR3 protein. Of 1.6 million or so distinct CDR3 sequences listed, about 35% were seen once; the top ten hold about 11%. Looked up from germline, CDR1 is SGDLS and CDR2 is YYNGEE. The CDR3 contains 13 residues. The chain carries TRBV9 and TRBJ1-6; D uncertain. Material for sequencing was blood. This sequence was found in a woman in her 30s in good health. CDR3 amino acids: CASSQARDSSLHF. The CDR3 region has the DNA TGTGCCAGCAGCCAAGCTAGGGATTCATCCCTCCACTTT.